The T cell receptor beta chain described here comes from a study of cytomegalovirus exposure and HLA in healthy donors. Study in general: Both the 120 or so validation repertoires and the 666 first-cohort repertoires used the same platform, as reported by a later analysis.

The protocol was immunoSEQ multiplex PCR, while the TCRdb copy is restricted to in-frame clones and leaves out a portion. The table records 100,000 to 150,000 clones, 89% of them present only once. The CDR3 length is 15 residues. V was trimmed by 6 bases and J by 5 bases, leaving 16 bases between them. Germline V CDR1 and CDR2: LNHDA, SQIVND (reference sequence). The receptor was derived from a woman between 18 and 29 years old in good health and CMV-seronegative. The sequencing input was PBMCs. V and J are TRBV19 and TRBJ2-2, with a possible D match to TRBD1 (6 bases). For the CDR3, the DNA is TGTGCCAGTAGCCCGAACAGGGATGGGACCGGGGAGCTGTTTTTT. This gives the protein CASSPNRDGTGELFF.